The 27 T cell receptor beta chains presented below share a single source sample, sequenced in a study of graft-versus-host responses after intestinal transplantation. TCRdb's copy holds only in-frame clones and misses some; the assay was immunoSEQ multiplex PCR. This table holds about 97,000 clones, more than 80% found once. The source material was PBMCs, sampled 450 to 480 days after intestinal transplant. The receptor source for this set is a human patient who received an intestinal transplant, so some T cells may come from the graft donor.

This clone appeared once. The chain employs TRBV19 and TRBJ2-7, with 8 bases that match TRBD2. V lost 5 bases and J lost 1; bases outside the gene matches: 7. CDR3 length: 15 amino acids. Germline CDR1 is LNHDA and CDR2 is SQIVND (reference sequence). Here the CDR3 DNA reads TGTGCCAGTAGTCCGTCGGGGGGGCCTTCCTACGAGCAGTACTTC. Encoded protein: CASSPSGGPSYEQYF.

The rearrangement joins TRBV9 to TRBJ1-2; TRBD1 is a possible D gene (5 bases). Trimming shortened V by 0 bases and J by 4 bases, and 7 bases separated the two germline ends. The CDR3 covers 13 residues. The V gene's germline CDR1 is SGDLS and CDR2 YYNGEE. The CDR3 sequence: CASSVGGAYGYTF. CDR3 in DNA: TGTGCCAGCAGCGTAGGCGGGGCCTATGGCTACACCTTC.

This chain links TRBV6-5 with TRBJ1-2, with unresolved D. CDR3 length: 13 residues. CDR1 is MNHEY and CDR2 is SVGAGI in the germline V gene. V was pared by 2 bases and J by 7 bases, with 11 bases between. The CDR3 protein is CASSYESGAGYTF. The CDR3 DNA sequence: TGTGCCAGCAGTTACGAGAGCGGCGCTGGCTACACCTTC.

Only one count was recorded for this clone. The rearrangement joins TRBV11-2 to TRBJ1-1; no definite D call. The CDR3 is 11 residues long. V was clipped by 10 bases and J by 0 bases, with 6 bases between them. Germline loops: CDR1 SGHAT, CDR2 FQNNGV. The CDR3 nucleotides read TGTGCCACCCTCATGAACACTGAAGCTTTCTTT. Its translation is CATLMNTEAFF. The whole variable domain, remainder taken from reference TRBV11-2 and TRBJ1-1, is EAGVAQSPRYKIIEKRQSVAFWCNPISGHATLYWYQQILGQGPKLLIQFQNNGVVDDSQLPKDRFSAERLKGVDSTLKIQPAKLEDSAVYLCATLMNTEAFFGQGTRLTVV.

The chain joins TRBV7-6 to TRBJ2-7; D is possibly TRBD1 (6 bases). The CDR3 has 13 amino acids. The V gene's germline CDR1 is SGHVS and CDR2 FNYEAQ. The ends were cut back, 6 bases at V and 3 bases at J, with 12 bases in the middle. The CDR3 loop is CASRQTGGYEQYF. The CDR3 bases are TGTGCCAGCAGGCAGACAGGAGGCTACGAGCAGTACTTC.

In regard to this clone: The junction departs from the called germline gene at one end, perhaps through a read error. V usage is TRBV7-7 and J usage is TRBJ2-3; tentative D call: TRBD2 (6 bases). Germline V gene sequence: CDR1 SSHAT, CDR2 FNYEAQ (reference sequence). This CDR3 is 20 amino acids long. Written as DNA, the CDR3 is TGTGCTAGCAGCTTAGCGGAAAGGGGATGGAAGCGAAGCCACACAGATACGCAGTATTTT. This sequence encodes CASSLAERGWKRSHTDTQYF. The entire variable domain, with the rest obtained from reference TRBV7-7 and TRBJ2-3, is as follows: GAGVSQSPRYKVTKRGQDVTLRCDPISSHATLYWYQQALGQGPEFLTYFNYEAQPDKSGLPSDRFSAERPEGSISTLTIQRTEQRDSAMYRCASSLAERGWKRSHTDTQYFGPGTRLTVL.

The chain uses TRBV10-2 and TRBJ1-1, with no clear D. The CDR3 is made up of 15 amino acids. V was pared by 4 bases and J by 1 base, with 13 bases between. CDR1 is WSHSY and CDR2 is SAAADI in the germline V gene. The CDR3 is CASSGFPYKNTEAFF. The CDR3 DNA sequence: TGCGCCAGCAGTGGATTCCCGTACAAGAACACTGAAGCTTTCTTT.

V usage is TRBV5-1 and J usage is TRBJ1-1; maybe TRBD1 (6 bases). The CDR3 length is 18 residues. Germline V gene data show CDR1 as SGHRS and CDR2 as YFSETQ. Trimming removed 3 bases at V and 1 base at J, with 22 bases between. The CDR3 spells CASSSKYQKGGANTEAFF. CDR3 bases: TGCGCCAGCAGCTCGAAATACCAGAAAGGGGGAGCGAACACTGAAGCTTTCTTT.

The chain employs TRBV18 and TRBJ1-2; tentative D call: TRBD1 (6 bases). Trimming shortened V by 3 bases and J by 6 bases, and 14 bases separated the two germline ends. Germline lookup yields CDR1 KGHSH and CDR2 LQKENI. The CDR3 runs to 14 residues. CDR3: CASSPQQGADGYTF. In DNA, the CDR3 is TGTGCCAGCTCACCTCAACAGGGTGCGGATGGCTACACCTTC.

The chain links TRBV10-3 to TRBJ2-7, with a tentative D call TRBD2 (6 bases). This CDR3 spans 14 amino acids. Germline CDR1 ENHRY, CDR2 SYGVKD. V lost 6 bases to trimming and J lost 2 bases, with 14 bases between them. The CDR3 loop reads CAIRTSPITYEQYF. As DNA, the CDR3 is TGTGCCATCAGAACTAGCCCGATCACCTACGAGCAGTACTTC.

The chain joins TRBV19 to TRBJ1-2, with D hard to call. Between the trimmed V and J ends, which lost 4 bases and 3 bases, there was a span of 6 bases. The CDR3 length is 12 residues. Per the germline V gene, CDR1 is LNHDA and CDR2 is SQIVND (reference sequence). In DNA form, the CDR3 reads TGTGCCAGTAGTACACGGGACTATGGCTACACCTTC. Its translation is CASSTRDYGYTF.

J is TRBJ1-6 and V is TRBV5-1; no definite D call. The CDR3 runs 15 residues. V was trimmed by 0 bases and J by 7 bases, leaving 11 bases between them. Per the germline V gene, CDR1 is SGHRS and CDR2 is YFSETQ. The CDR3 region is CASSLEPGGNSPLHF. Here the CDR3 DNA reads TGCGCCAGCAGCTTGGAGCCAGGAGGAAATTCACCCCTCCACTTT. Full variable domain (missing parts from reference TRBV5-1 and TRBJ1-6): KAGVTQTPRYLIKTRGQQVTLSCSPISGHRSVSWYQQTPGQGLQFLFEYFSETQRNKGNFPGRFSGRQFSNSRSEMNVSTLELGDSALYLCASSLEPGGNSPLHFGNGTRLTVT.

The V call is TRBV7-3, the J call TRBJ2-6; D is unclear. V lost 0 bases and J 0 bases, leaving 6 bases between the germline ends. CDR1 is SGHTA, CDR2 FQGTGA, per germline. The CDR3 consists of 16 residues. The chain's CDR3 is CASSLTAASGANVLTF. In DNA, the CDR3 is TGTGCCAGCAGCTTAACTGCGGCCTCTGGGGCCAACGTCCTGACTTTC.

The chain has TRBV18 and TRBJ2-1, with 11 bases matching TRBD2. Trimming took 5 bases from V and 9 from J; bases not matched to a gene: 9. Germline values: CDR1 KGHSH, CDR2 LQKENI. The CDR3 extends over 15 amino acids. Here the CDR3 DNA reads TGTGCCAGCTCATCGGTTAGCGGGGGGGCCGGTGAGCAGTTCTTC. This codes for CASSSVSGGAGEQFF.

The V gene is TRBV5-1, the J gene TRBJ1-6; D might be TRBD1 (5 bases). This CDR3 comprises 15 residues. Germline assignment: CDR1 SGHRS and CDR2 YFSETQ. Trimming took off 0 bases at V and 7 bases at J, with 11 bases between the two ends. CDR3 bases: TGCGCCAGCAGCTTGGCCGCAGGGAGCAATTCACCCCTCCACTTT. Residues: CASSLAAGSNSPLHF.

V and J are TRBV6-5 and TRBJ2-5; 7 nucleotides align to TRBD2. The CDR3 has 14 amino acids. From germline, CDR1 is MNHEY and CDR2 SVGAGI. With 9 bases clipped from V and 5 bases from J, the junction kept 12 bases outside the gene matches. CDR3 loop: CASGSGAPWETQYF. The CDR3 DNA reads TGTGCCAGTGGGAGCGGGGCGCCCTGGGAGACCCAGTACTTC.

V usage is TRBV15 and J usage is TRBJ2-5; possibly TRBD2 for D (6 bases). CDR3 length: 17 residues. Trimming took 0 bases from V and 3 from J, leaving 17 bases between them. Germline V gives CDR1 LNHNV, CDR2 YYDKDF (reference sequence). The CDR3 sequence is CATSREATRAGKETQYF. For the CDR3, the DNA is TGTGCCACCAGCAGAGAGGCGACTAGGGCAGGGAAAGAGACCCAGTACTTC.

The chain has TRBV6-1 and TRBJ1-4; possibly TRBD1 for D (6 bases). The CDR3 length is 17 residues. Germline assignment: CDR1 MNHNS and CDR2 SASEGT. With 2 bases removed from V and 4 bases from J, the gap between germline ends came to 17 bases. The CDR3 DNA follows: TGTGCCAGCAGTGAAATGGGAACAGGGTTTGGTAATGAAAAACTGTTTTTT. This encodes CASSEMGTGFGNEKLFF.

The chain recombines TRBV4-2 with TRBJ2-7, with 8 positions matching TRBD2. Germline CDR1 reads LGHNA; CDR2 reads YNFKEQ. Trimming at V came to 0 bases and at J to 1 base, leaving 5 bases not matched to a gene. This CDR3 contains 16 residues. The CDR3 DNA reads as TGTGCCAGCAGCCAAGACGACGGCGGGGGGTCCTACGAGCAGTACTTC. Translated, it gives CASSQDDGGGSYEQYF.

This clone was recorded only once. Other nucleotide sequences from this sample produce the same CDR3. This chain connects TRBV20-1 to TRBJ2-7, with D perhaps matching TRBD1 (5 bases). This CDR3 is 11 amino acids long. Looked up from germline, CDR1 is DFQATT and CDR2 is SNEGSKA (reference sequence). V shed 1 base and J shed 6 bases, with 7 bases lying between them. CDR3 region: CSARGGGEQYF. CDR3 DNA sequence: TGCAGTGCTAGAGGGGGCGGCGAGCAGTACTTC.

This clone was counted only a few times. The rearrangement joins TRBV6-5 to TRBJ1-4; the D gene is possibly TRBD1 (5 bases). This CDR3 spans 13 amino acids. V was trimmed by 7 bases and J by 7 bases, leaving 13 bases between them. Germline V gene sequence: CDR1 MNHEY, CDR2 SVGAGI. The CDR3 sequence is CASTLTRGEKLFF. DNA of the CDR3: TGTGCCAGCACCTTGACAAGGGGTGAAAAACTGTTTTTT.

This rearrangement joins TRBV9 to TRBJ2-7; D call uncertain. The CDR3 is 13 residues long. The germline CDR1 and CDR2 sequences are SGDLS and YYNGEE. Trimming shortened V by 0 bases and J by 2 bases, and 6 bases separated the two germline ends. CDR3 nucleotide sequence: TGTGCCAGCAGCGTAGGACTCGCCTACGAGCAGTACTTC. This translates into CASSVGLAYEQYF.

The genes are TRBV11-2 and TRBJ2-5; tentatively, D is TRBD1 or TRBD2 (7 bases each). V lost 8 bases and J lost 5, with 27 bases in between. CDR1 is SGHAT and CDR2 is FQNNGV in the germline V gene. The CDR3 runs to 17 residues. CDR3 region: CASSNGREGASRETQYF. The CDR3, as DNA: TGTGCCAGCTCAAACGGAAGGGAGGGGGCCTCTAGGGAGACCCAGTACTTC.

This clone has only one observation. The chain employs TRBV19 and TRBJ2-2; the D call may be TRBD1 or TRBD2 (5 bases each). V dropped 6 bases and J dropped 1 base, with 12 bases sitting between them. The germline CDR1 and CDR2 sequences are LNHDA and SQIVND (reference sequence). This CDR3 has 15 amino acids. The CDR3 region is CASSGALMNTGELFF. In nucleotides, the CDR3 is TGTGCCAGTAGCGGGGCTTTGATGAACACCGGGGAGCTGTTTTTT.

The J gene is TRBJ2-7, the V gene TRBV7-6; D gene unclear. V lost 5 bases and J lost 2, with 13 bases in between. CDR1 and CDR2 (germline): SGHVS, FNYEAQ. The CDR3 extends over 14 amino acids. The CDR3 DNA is TGTGCCAGCAGCCTAGTCGAGACCACCTACGAGCAGTACTTC. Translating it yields CASSLVETTYEQYF.

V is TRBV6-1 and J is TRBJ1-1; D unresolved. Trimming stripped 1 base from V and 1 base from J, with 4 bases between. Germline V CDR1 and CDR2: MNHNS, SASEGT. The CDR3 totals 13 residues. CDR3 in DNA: TGTGCCAGCAGTGAAGGAGGGAACACTGAAGCTTTCTTT. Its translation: CASSEGGNTEAFF.

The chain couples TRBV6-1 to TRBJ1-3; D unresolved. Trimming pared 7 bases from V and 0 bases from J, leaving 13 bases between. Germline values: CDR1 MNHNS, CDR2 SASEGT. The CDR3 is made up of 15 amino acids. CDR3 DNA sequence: TGTGCCAGCACCCGGACTGGTAGCTCTGGAAACACCATATATTTT. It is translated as CASTRTGSSGNTIYF.